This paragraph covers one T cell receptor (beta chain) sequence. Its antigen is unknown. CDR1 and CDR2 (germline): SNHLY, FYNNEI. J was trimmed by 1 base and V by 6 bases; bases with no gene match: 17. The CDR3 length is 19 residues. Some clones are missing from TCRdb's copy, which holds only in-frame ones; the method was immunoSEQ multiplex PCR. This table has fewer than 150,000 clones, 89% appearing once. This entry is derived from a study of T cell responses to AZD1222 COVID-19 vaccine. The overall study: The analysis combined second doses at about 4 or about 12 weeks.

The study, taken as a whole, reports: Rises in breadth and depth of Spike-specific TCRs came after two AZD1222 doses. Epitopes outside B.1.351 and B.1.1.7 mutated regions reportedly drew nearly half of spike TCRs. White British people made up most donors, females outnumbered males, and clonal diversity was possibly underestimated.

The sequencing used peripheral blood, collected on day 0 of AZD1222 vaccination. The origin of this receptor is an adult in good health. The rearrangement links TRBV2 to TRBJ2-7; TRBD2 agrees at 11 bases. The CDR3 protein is CASSSPLGPGLAVSYEQYF. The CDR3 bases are TGTGCCAGCAGCTCTCCCTTAGGACCGGGACTAGCGGTATCCTACGAGCAGTACTTC.